This passage covers 19 T cell receptor beta chains from one sample sequenced in a study of T cells in Graves' hyperthyroidism and ophthalmopathy. TCR beta CDR3 sequences were amplified from RNA transcripts. First-round RT-PCR targeting the TCR CDR3 was performed with the HTBI primer set. TCRdb reanalysed the multiplex PCR reads using MiXCR and keeps one entry per CDR3 protein. The table shows over 300,000 distinct CDR3 sequences, with around 14% occurring only once. The specimen was blood. These receptor sequences come from a woman in her sixties or seventies with Graves' hyperthyroidism.

This clonotype was counted ten times or more. V is TRBV30 and J is TRBJ2-2; no clear D gene. The CDR3 spans 15 residues. Trimming pared 4 bases from V and 4 bases from J, leaving 16 bases between. Per germline, CDR1 GTSNPN and CDR2 SVGIG (reference sequence). The CDR3 sequence: CAWTDRTLGTGELFF. The CDR3 region has the DNA TGTGCCTGGACTGATCGAACCTTAGGCACCGGGGAGCTGTTTTTT.

This clonotype was counted at least ten times. V and J are TRBV11-3 and TRBJ1-1; tentatively, D is TRBD1 (5 bases). Germline V CDR1 and CDR2: SGHNT, YENEEA. CDR3 length: 16 residues. Deletions cut 0 bases from V and 3 bases from J, with 14 bases between. CDR3 in amino acids: CASSLDLSGADTEAFF. The DNA of the CDR3 is TGTGCCAGCAGCTTAGATCTCTCCGGGGCTGACACTGAAGCTTTCTTT.

The chain recombines TRBV6-1 with TRBJ1-2; D call uncertain. The germline V gene encodes CDR1 MNHNS and CDR2 SASEGT. V was clipped by 6 bases and J by 4 bases, with 18 bases between them. The CDR3 has 15 residues. The CDR3 is CASSRGAHFGYGYTF. The CDR3 bases are TGTGCCAGCAGCCGTGGCGCCCATTTCGGCTATGGCTACACCTTC.

This clonotype has a count of ten or more. The chain recombines TRBV11-1 with TRBJ2-1; TRBD1 aligns across 10 bases. The junction had 7 bases not matched to a gene; V was cut back by 5 bases and J by 6 bases. The CDR3 sequence is 15 residues long. Germline V gene sequence: CDR1 SGHAT, CDR2 FQDESV (reference sequence). The CDR3 spells CASSAGTGETNEQFF. The CDR3 bases are TGTGCCAGCAGCGCCGGGACAGGGGAAACCAATGAGCAGTTCTTC. Drawing the rest from reference TRBV11-1 and TRBJ2-1, the complete variable domain is EAEVAQSPRYKITEKSQAVAFWCDPISGHATLYWYRQILGQGPELLVQFQDESVVDDSQLPKDRFSAERLKGVDSTLKIQPAELGDSAMYLCASSAGTGETNEQFFGPGTRLTVL.

At least ten counts were recorded for this clonotype. The chain uses TRBV2 and TRBJ2-7; perhaps TRBD1 as D (5 bases). Between the trimmed V and J ends, which lost 4 bases and 4 bases, there was a span of 11 bases. Germline loops: CDR1 SNHLY, CDR2 FYNNEI. This CDR3 comprises 13 residues. CDR3 region: CASSGQTEYEQYF. In DNA, the CDR3 is TGTGCCAGCAGTGGCCAGACAGAATACGAGCAGTACTTC.

This clonotype has at least ten counts. The chain combines TRBV18 with TRBJ1-6, with D possibly being TRBD1 (5 bases). Trimming pared 3 bases from V and 1 base from J, leaving 10 bases between. The CDR3 is 16 residues long. Germline CDR1 and CDR2: KGHSH and LQKENI. The CDR3 nucleotides are TGTGCCAGCTCACCTAACGGGGGATCCTATAATTCACCCCTCCACTTT. As protein: CASSPNGGSYNSPLHF.

This clonotype was seen only a few times. The chain has TRBV5-4 and TRBJ2-1; a weak D match, TRBD1 (6 bases). V lost 0 bases to trimming and J lost 1 base, with 11 bases between them. Germline V CDR1 and CDR2: SGHNT, YYREEE (reference sequence). The CDR3 runs 16 residues. The DNA for the CDR3 is TGTGCCAGCAGCTTGGCAGGGGATTTGTCCTACAATGAGCAGTTCTTC. Amino acids: CASSLAGDLSYNEQFF.

In its sample, this clonotype was seen many times. V gene TRBV3-1 combines with J gene TRBJ2-1, with D possibly TRBD2 on 6 matching bases. The CDR3 is 14 amino acids. Trimming took 3 bases from V and 5 from J, leaving 11 bases between them. The germline gives CDR1 LGHDT, CDR2 YNNKEL (reference sequence). The CDR3 here is CASSHGGDHNEQFF. In DNA form, the CDR3 reads TGTGCCAGCAGCCATGGAGGGGACCACAATGAGCAGTTCTTC.

The chain carries TRBV4-2 and TRBJ2-1; D not certain. CDR1 and CDR2 from the germline V gene are LGHNA and YNFKEQ. This CDR3 has 17 residues. V dropped 0 bases and J dropped 3 bases, with 15 bases sitting between them. CDR3 sequence reads: CASSQDWATAVYNEQFF. DNA for the CDR3: TGTGCCAGCAGCCAAGATTGGGCTACCGCCGTCTACAATGAGCAGTTCTTC.

This clonotype was observed many times. The chain recombines TRBV6-5 with TRBJ2-1; weak D call: TRBD2 (6 bases). Germline V gene lookup returns CDR1 MNHEY and CDR2 SVGAGI. The V end was cut by 0 bases, the J end by 3 bases, with 12 bases between. The CDR3 consists of 16 residues. The CDR3 coding sequence is TGTGCCAGCAGTTACTCTGTCTGGCGGGGCTACAATGAGCAGTTCTTC. Translated: CASSYSVWRGYNEQFF.

This clonotype showed up many times. The V and J genes are TRBV11-2 and TRBJ2-7; 9 bases agree with TRBD1. Per the germline V gene, CDR1 is SGHAT and CDR2 is FQNNGV. The V and J ends lost 6 bases and 3 bases, in that order; junction bases with no gene match: 6. This CDR3 spans 14 amino acids. CDR3 in amino acids: CASRGTGIHYEQYF. The CDR3 DNA reads TGTGCCAGCAGGGGGACAGGGATCCACTACGAGCAGTACTTC. Full variable domain (remainder filled in from reference TRBV11-2 and TRBJ2-7): EAGVAQSPRYKIIEKRQSVAFWCNPISGHATLYWYQQILGQGPKLLIQFQNNGVVDDSQLPKDRFSAERLKGVDSTLKIQPAKLEDSAVYLCASRGTGIHYEQYFGPGTRLTVT.

This chain links TRBV5-6 with TRBJ1-6; 9 nucleotides agree with TRBD1. J lost 0 bases, V lost 4 bases, and 5 bases had no gene match. Germline CDR1 reads SGHDT; CDR2 reads YYEEEE. The CDR3 has 17 amino acids. The CDR3 DNA sequence: TGTGCCAGCAGCCTAGACAGGGGGAGCTCCTATAATTCACCCCTCCACTTT. It codes for CASSLDRGSSYNSPLHF.

This clonotype occurred many times. The J gene is TRBJ2-4, the V gene TRBV20-1; 10 positions agree with TRBD1. Germline assignment: CDR1 DFQATT and CDR2 SNEGSKA (reference sequence). The length of the CDR3 is 16 residues. V lost 1 base and J lost 3; bases outside the gene matches: 6. CDR3: CSARGQGAMIKNIQYF. The CDR3 bases are TGCAGTGCTAGAGGACAGGGGGCCATGATCAAAAACATTCAGTACTTC.

Note on this clonotype: This may arise from a read error, as a much more abundant clone is one base away. This chain links TRBV6-6 with TRBJ1-2; 7 positions agree with TRBD1. Germline V gene sequence: CDR1 MNHNY, CDR2 SVGAGI (reference sequence). The CDR3 loop spans 15 amino acids. The CDR3 coding sequence is TGTGCCAGCAGTCACTCGAGGGGGCGCGTTAGTGGCTACACCTTC. As protein: CASSHSRGRVSGYTF.

This clonotype has a count of ten or more. This chain connects TRBV2 to TRBJ1-5; tentative D call: TRBD1 (6 bases). The germline V gene encodes CDR1 SNHLY and CDR2 FYNNEI. CDR3 length: 13 residues. The V end lost 8 bases, the J end lost 2 bases, and 10 bases lay between the germline ends. CDR3 sequence reads: CASGGGGNQPQHF. The DNA for the CDR3 is TGTGCCAGCGGGGGGGGCGGCAATCAGCCCCAGCATTTT.

As for this clonotype: A read error may be the cause here, since a much bigger clone is one base away. The chain carries TRBV7-6 and TRBJ2-3, with unresolved D. CDR1 is SGHVS and CDR2 is FNYEAQ in the germline V gene. The CDR3 has 12 amino acids. CDR3 sequence: CASSLDQDTRYF. In nucleotides, the CDR3 is TGTGCCAGCAGCTTAGATCAAGATACGCGGTATTTT.

The rearrangement links TRBV11-2 to TRBJ2-1; 9 bases agree with TRBD1. CDR1 SGHAT and CDR2 FQNNGV come from the germline V gene. V was pared by 5 bases and J by 3 bases, with 8 bases of the junction left unmatched. CDR3 length equals 16 residues. CDR3 coding DNA: TGTGCCAGCAGCCCTGGGACAGGGAATGGCTACAATGAGCAGTTCTTC. As protein: CASSPGTGNGYNEQFF.

This clonotype occurred many times. Here the CDR3 DNA reads TGTGCCAGCAGCGCCTACCGGGACATTAAGAACACCGGGGAGCTGTTTTTT. The encoded protein is CASSAYRDIKNTGELFF. J is TRBJ2-2 and V is TRBV13; a possible D gene is TRBD1 (6 bases). Germline V lookup: CDR1 PRHDT, CDR2 FYEKMQ (reference sequence). CDR3 length: 17 amino acids. The V end lost 5 bases, the J end lost 1 base, and 17 bases lay between the germline ends.

As to this clonotype: A read error may produce the germline difference seen at one junction end. The genes are TRBV12-3 or TRBV12-4 and TRBJ2-7, with TRBD1 as a possible D gene (5 bases). This CDR3 is built from 13 residues. The CDR3: CASRLDRLYEQYF. The CDR3 DNA is TGTGCCAGCAGATTAGACAGACTCTACGAGCAGTACTTC.